Shown below are 18 T cell receptor beta chains from a single sample sequenced in a study of blood T cell repertoires in COVID-19. The assay was immunoSEQ multiplex PCR, and TCRdb's table has in-frame clones only and misses some. The sample shows about 27,000 clones, roughly four fifths of them seen only once. The material sequenced was peripheral blood. These receptors originate from a man aged 65 to 85 with active COVID-19.

This sequence joins TRBV5-1 and TRBJ2-1; D gene unclear. The CDR3 is made up of 13 amino acids. Deletions cut 2 bases from V and 4 bases from J, with 7 bases between. The V gene's germline CDR1 is SGHRS and CDR2 YFSETQ. CDR3 nucleotides: TGCGCCAGCAGCTTAGCTAGTTACAATGAGCAGTTCTTC. Translated, it gives CASSLASYNEQFF. The full variable domain, completed using reference TRBV5-1 and TRBJ2-1, is KAGVTQTPRYLIKTRGQQVTLSCSPISGHRSVSWYQQTPGQGLQFLFEYFSETQRNKGNFPGRFSGRQFSNSRSEMNVSTLELGDSALYLCASSLASYNEQFFGPGTRLTVL.

This chain links TRBV13 with TRBJ1-1; D is undetermined. This CDR3 contains 13 residues. Germline CDR1 reads PRHDT; CDR2 reads FYEKMQ (reference sequence). V was shortened by 3 bases and J by 0 bases, with 5 bases between the two germline ends. The CDR3 region is CASSFNMNTEAFF. The CDR3 DNA reads TGTGCCAGCAGCTTTAATATGAACACTGAAGCTTTCTTT.

This clone was detected only once. The chain couples TRBV19 to TRBJ1-2; TRBD1 agrees at 9 bases. The CDR3 sequence is 14 residues long. The ends lost 5 bases at V and 2 bases at J; junction bases unmatched: 3. Germline values: CDR1 LNHDA, CDR2 SQIVND (reference sequence). CDR3 protein: CASSVQGANYGYTF. The CDR3 region has the DNA TGTGCCAGTAGTGTACAGGGGGCAAACTATGGCTACACCTTC. Full variable domain (outside the CDR3, taken from reference TRBV19 and TRBJ1-2): DGGITQSPKYLFRKEGQNVTLSCEQNLNHDAMYWYRQDPGQGLRLIYYSQIVNDFQKGDIAEGYSVSREKKESFPLTVTSAQKNPTAFYLCASSVQGANYGYTFGSGTRLTVV.

The gene calls are TRBV15 and TRBJ2-5; tentative D call: TRBD2 (7 bases). The germline V and J ends were trimmed by 3 bases and 4 bases, with 21 bases remaining between them. The CDR3 spans 17 residues. Germline CDR1 reads LNHNV; CDR2 reads YYDKDF (reference sequence). CDR3 coding DNA: TGTGCCACCAGCAGGGGGGGCAGTTCGGGAGGACGAGAGACCCAGTACTTC. This encodes CATSRGGSSGGRETQYF.

This chain links TRBV7-2 with TRBJ2-5; 11 bases are a match to TRBD2. J lost 1 base, V lost 5 bases, and 9 bases had no gene match. The CDR3 loop spans 17 amino acids. The V gene's germline CDR1 is SGHTA and CDR2 FQGNSA. CDR3 in DNA: TGTGCCAGCAGCAAAGGGGGTAGCGGGGGGGCCCAAGAGACCCAGTACTTC. It specifies CASSKGGSGGAQETQYF.

V and J are TRBV5-5 and TRBJ2-3; D not certain. Germline CDR1 is SGHKS and CDR2 is YYEKEE (reference sequence). This CDR3 region has 13 residues. Trimming cost V 4 bases and J 3 bases, with 9 bases left between them. In nucleotides, the CDR3 is TGTGCCAGCAGCCCCTACCAAACAGATACGCAGTATTTT. It yields the protein CASSPYQTDTQYF.

The V call is TRBV7-2, the J call TRBJ1-5, with D unresolved. Germline CDR1 SGHTA, CDR2 FQGNSA. V lost 5 bases and J lost 5, with 13 bases in between. The CDR3 runs 14 residues. As DNA, the CDR3 is TGTGCCAGCAGCCCCGTCTCGAGGGATCAGCCCCAGCATTTT. It is translated as CASSPVSRDQPQHF.

A few counts support this clone. J is TRBJ1-2 and V is TRBV2, with 7 positions matching TRBD1. V was pared by 10 bases and J by 7 bases, with 12 bases of the junction left unmatched. This CDR3 has 13 residues. Looked up from germline, CDR1 is SNHLY and CDR2 is FYNNEI. The CDR3 nucleotides read TGTGCCACGACACCAACAGGGGTCAGTGGCTACACCTTC. Amino acid sequence: CATTPTGVSGYTF. Full variable domain (missing parts from reference TRBV2 and TRBJ1-2): EPEVTQTPSHQVTQMGQEVILRCVPISNHLYFYWYRQILGQKVEFLVSFYNNEISEKSEIFDDQFSVERPDGSNFTLKIRSTKLEDSAMYFCATTPTGVSGYTFGSGTRLTVV.

The rearrangement uses TRBV6-5 and TRBJ1-1; tentatively, D is TRBD1 (5 bases). Trimming took off 5 bases at V and 1 base at J, with 8 bases between the two ends. The germline V gene encodes CDR1 MNHEY and CDR2 SVGAGI. The CDR3 is 13 amino acids. The CDR3 protein is CASSRQTNTEAFF. In nucleotides, the CDR3 is TGTGCCAGCAGTAGACAGACGAACACTGAAGCTTTCTTT.

The chain joins TRBV30 to TRBJ1-3; D uncertain. The germline V gene has CDR1 GTSNPN and CDR2 SVGIG (reference sequence). Trimming shortened V by 2 bases and J by 1 base, and 12 bases separated the two germline ends. This CDR3 contains 15 residues. CDR3 DNA sequence: TGTGCCTGGAGTCCAGTCCAACGATCTGGAAACACCATATATTTT. This translates into CAWSPVQRSGNTIYF.

The chain is built from TRBV7-9 and TRBJ2-7, with 12 nucleotides matching TRBD2. CDR3 length equals 18 residues. CDR1 and CDR2 from the germline V gene are SEHNR and FQNEAQ (reference sequence). V dropped 3 bases and J dropped 5; count of bases not matched to a gene: 14. The CDR3 sequence is CASSFNPSGRAYENEQYF. The CDR3 DNA reads TGTGCCAGCAGCTTTAACCCTAGCGGGAGGGCCTATGAGAACGAGCAGTACTTC. Complete variable domain (other parts from reference TRBV7-9 and TRBJ2-7): DTGVSQNPRHKITKRGQNVTFRCDPISEHNRLYWYRQTLGQGPEFLTYFQNEAQLEKSRLLSDRFSAERPKGSFSTLEIQRTEQGDSAMYLCASSFNPSGRAYENEQYFGPGTRLTVT.

This clone was seen a single time. The rearrangement links TRBV11-2 to TRBJ1-2, with D maybe TRBD1 (5 bases). Germline V lookup: CDR1 SGHAT, CDR2 FQNNGV. The CDR3 contains 15 residues. V was pared by 5 bases and J by 5 bases, with 18 bases between. CDR3: CASSPHRTGGYGYTF. In DNA form, the CDR3 reads TGTGCCAGCAGCCCTCACCGGACGGGGGGATATGGCTACACCTTC.

This clone was observed a handful of times. The chain employs TRBV11-1 and TRBJ2-3; D is unclear. The CDR3 is made up of 14 amino acids. Trimming stripped 2 bases from V and 1 base from J, with 7 bases between. Per germline, CDR1 SGHAT and CDR2 FQDESV (reference sequence). CDR3 DNA sequence: TGTGCCAGCAGCTTAAGAAAGCGCACAGATACGCAGTATTTT. Translation: CASSLRKRTDTQYF.

The chain uses TRBV24-1 and TRBJ2-1; TRBD2 matches 8 bases. CDR3 size: 15 residues. Trimming removed 4 bases from V and 7 bases from J; junction bases left unmatched: 8. Germline assignment: CDR1 KGHDR and CDR2 SFDVKD. The chain's CDR3 is CATSDPGGPGNEQFF. The CDR3 DNA sequence: TGTGCCACCAGTGACCCGGGAGGGCCCGGGAATGAGCAGTTCTTC.

The rearrangement links TRBV2 to TRBJ2-3, with unresolved D. The germline gives CDR1 SNHLY, CDR2 FYNNEI. This CDR3 is 13 amino acids long. The V and J ends lost 5 bases and 4 bases respectively, with 10 bases between them. The CDR3 reads CASSWRGADTQYF. DNA for the CDR3: TGTGCCAGCAGTTGGAGAGGAGCAGATACGCAGTATTTT.

The chain links TRBV7-8 to TRBJ1-1, with D maybe TRBD1 (6 bases). Germline V gene data show CDR1 as SGHVS and CDR2 as FQNEAQ. CDR3 size: 13 residues. V was trimmed by 8 bases and J by 0 bases, leaving 10 bases between them. CDR3 sequence: CASVQGLNTEAFF. DNA of the CDR3: TGTGCCAGCGTGCAGGGGCTGAACACTGAAGCTTTCTTT.

This chain links TRBV5-1 with TRBJ2-3; 7 bases align to TRBD1. V gave up 5 bases and J gave up 7 bases; unmatched junction bases: 13. The CDR3 sequence is 15 residues long. Germline V gene lookup returns CDR1 SGHRS and CDR2 YFSETQ. The CDR3 DNA reads TGCGCCAGCAGTAACGCACAGGGGTTGGTGAATACGCAGTATTTT. Protein sequence: CASSNAQGLVNTQYF. Drawing the rest from reference TRBV5-1 and TRBJ2-3, the complete variable domain is KAGVTQTPRYLIKTRGQQVTLSCSPISGHRSVSWYQQTPGQGLQFLFEYFSETQRNKGNFPGRFSGRQFSNSRSEMNVSTLELGDSALYLCASSNAQGLVNTQYFGPGTRLTVL.

The rearrangement uses TRBV6-6 and TRBJ1-2, with D uncertain. Germline V CDR1 and CDR2: MNHNY, SVGAGI (reference sequence). Trimming took off 6 bases at V and 5 bases at J, with 13 bases between the two ends. CDR3 size: 13 residues. The CDR3 here is CASRLGRRYGYTF. The CDR3 DNA is TGTGCCAGCAGACTAGGCAGAAGGTATGGCTACACCTTC.